This TCR beta chain came from a study of cytomegalovirus exposure and HLA in healthy donors. A multiplex PCR was run with 60 Vbeta primers and 13 Jbeta primers. Sequenced by immunoSEQ multiplex PCR; TCRdb stores in-frame clones only, minus some. Among roughly 89,000 clones listed, about four fifths were seen once. Study-level results: Confirmation in vitro established that a few CMV-associated chains were specific for CMV antigens. Across donors, most TCRs were seen rarely, yet some public ones were widespread.

With respect to this clone: Its antigen is as yet unknown.

V lost 4 bases and J lost 6; bases outside the gene matches: 5. CDR3 size: 15 residues. Germline V gene lookup returns CDR1 SGHRS and CDR2 YFSETQ. The specimen sequenced was PBMCs. The J gene is TRBJ2-2, the V gene TRBV5-1, with TRBD1 matching over 11 bases. This TCR came from a young woman in good health and CMV-seronegative. Written as DNA, the CDR3 is TGCGCCAGCAGCACCGGACAGGGGGCCCCCGGGGAGCTGTTTTTT. It is translated as CASSTGQGAPGELFF.